Detailed here is one TCR beta chain. What it recognizes is unknown. One end of the junction varies from germline; a read error may be responsible. This sample stems from a study of tumor and adjacent non-tumor tissue in lung cancer. Whole-study context: Stage I to III disease affected roughly ten men and roughly 5 women aged 31 to 76.

RNA was extracted from bulk tissue without any cell sorting. Between August and November 2014, newly diagnosed, chemotherapy-naive lung cancer patients underwent thoracic surgery in China. The CDR3 covers 16 residues. Germline assignment: CDR1 DFQATT and CDR2 SNEGSKA (reference sequence). Three rounds of nested PCR, following a modified ARM-PCR protocol, produced the TCRbeta library. TCRdb ran MiXCR on the multiplex PCR reads and lists one entry per CDR3 protein. Of 85,000 to 100,000 distinct CDR3 sequences in the sample, about 70% were seen once. Findings and limits, study-wide: Tumor repertoires had a smaller top 100 clone share than normal lung. TCR diversity was significantly greater in tumor than normal lung tissue.

Material for sequencing was lung tumor tissue. This chain links TRBV20-1 with TRBJ2-3; 8 bases map to TRBD2. The TCR comes from a man in his sixties with non-small cell lung cancer. The CDR3 reads CSAIPATSGYTDTQCF. In DNA, the CDR3 is TGCAGTGCTATACCAGCCACTAGCGGCTACACAGATACGCAGTGTTTT.